The 10 T cell receptor beta chains below were found in one sample sequenced in a study of cytomegalovirus exposure and HLA in healthy donors. Sequencing was performed with immunoSEQ multiplex PCR; in TCRdb, only in-frame clones are kept and a portion is missing. Of 76,000 or so clones detected, approximately 95% appear once; the ten largest clones hold about 2.1%. Input material: PBMCs. The source is a woman aged 18-35 years in good health and CMV-seronegative.

This CDR3 is CASSLTGRGRTGELFF. CDR3 DNA: TGTGCCAGCAGCTTGACCGGGAGAGGTCGCACCGGGGAGCTGTTTTTT. V and J are TRBV5-4 and TRBJ2-2; tentative D call: TRBD2 (6 bases). Trimming stripped 1 base from V and 4 bases from J, with 14 bases between. The CDR3 is 16 residues long. The V gene's germline CDR1 is SGHNT and CDR2 YYREEE (reference sequence). Looking up the rest from reference TRBV5-4 and TRBJ2-2 gives the full variable domain: ETGVTQSPTHLIKTRGQQVTLRCSSQSGHNTVSWYQQALGQGPQFIFQYYREEENGRGNFPPRFSGLQFPNYSSELNVNALELDDSALYLCASSLTGRGRTGELFFGEGSRLTVL.

For the CDR3, the DNA is TGTGCCAGCAGCTTGGTTCGGTTTGACTATGGCTACACCTTC. Translating it yields CASSLVRFDYGYTF. The chain recombines TRBV5-5 with TRBJ1-2, with no clear D. The CDR3 is made up of 14 amino acids. V dropped 0 bases and J dropped 3 bases, with 9 bases sitting between them. Germline CDR1 and CDR2: SGHKS and YYEKEE (reference sequence). The variable domain in full, completed from reference TRBV5-5 and TRBJ1-2, reads DAGVTQSPTHLIKTRGQQVTLRCSPISGHKSVSWYQQVLGQGPQFIFQYYEKEERGRGNFPDRFSARQFPNYSSELNVNALLLGDSALYLCASSLVRFDYGYTFGSGTRLTVV.

The rearrangement links TRBV6-1 to TRBJ1-5; possible D gene TRBD1, 6 bases. The CDR3 extends over 15 amino acids. Looked up from germline, CDR1 is MNHNS and CDR2 is SASEGT. The V and J ends lost 6 bases and 3 bases respectively, with 15 bases between them. DNA for the CDR3: TGTGCCAGCAGGGTCCGGGACATTTACAATCAGCCCCAGCATTTT. Translating it yields CASRVRDIYNQPQHF.

The chain is built from TRBV7-2 and TRBJ2-5; TRBD1 aligns across 10 bases. V shed 4 bases and J 5 bases; nucleotides not matched to a gene: 7. Germline V gives CDR1 SGHTA, CDR2 FQGNSA. The CDR3 has 15 amino acids. The CDR3 nucleotides read TGTGCCAGCAGCTGGACAGGGGGAGCCAGGGAGACCCAGTACTTC. Protein: CASSWTGGARETQYF.

V usage is TRBV19 and J usage is TRBJ1-1, with 7 bases matching TRBD1. This CDR3 region has 17 residues. Germline assignment: CDR1 LNHDA and CDR2 SQIVND (reference sequence). Germline trimming cut 5 bases from V and 0 bases from J; bases unmatched to any gene: 12. In DNA, the CDR3 is TGTGCCAGTAGTGCCGGGACAGCTCTCCCCATGAACACTGAAGCTTTCTTT. Its protein product is CASSAGTALPMNTEAFF.

The chain links TRBV18 to TRBJ2-3, with 8 positions matching TRBD2. Germline CDR1 and CDR2: KGHSH and LQKENI. The CDR3 is 16 amino acids. V lost 0 bases to trimming and J lost 0 bases; unmatched junction nucleotides: 2. The CDR3 is CASSPPGLGSTDTQYF. CDR3 DNA: TGTGCCAGCTCACCACCGGGACTAGGGAGCACAGATACGCAGTATTTT.

This chain connects TRBV6-6 to TRBJ1-5; D perhaps matches TRBD1 (6 bases). The V gene's germline CDR1 is MNHNY and CDR2 SVGAGI (reference sequence). V lost 11 bases, J lost 0 bases, and 14 bases lay in between. The CDR3 loop spans 14 amino acids. This CDR3 reads CAVTQGHSNQPQHF. The CDR3 coding sequence is TGTGCCGTAACACAGGGTCATAGCAATCAGCCCCAGCATTTT.

The gene calls are TRBV19 and TRBJ2-7; 7 positions agree with TRBD1. There are 14 residues in the CDR3. Germline V gene sequence: CDR1 LNHDA, CDR2 SQIVND (reference sequence). Unmatched junction bases numbered 11, after V lost 10 bases and J lost 2 bases. CDR3 bases: TGTGCCACTAGCCGAGGGACAGAAACCTACGAGCAGTACTTC. This translates into CATSRGTETYEQYF.

The chain is built from TRBV29-1 and TRBJ2-7, with a possible D match to TRBD1 (5 bases). Germline-derived CDR1 and CDR2 are SQVTM and ANQGSEA. The CDR3 loop spans 11 amino acids. Trimming shortened V by 7 bases and J by 4 bases, and 11 bases separated the two germline ends. CDR3 coding DNA: TGCAGCGGGAACCAGGGTTACGAGCAGTACTTC. This gives the protein CSGNQGYEQYF.

This clone appeared once. The CDR3 region has the DNA TGTGCCAGCAGTGGAGAGGGAGGACGTTACTTC. Translation gives CASSGEGGRYF. This chain links TRBV2 with TRBJ2-5; tentative D call: TRBD2 (6 bases). The CDR3 has 11 residues. The V end lost 4 bases, the J end lost 14 bases, and 14 bases lay between the germline ends. Germline loops: CDR1 SNHLY, CDR2 FYNNEI.